This T cell receptor (beta chain) was identified in a study of T cells after yellow fever vaccination. In germline, CDR1 is SGHRS, CDR2 YFSETQ. CDR3 size: 16 residues. Trimming cost V 6 bases and J 8 bases, with 24 bases left between them. This clonotype turned up a few times. TCRdb called the 5' RACE reads again in MiXCR, with one record for every CDR3 protein. The sample consists of about 320,000 distinct CDR3 sequences, around 4.3% of them appearing once. The TCR was taken from a man aged 18-30 years who received the YFV17D yellow fever vaccine. Sequenced here: PBMCs, sampled 15 days after the yellow fever booster vaccination. The rearrangement joins TRBV5-1 to TRBJ2-1, with D perhaps TRBD2 (6 bases). The CDR3 is CASTFYASVGLHEQFF. The CDR3 DNA follows: TGCGCCAGCACCTTCTATGCTAGCGTCGGTCTACATGAGCAGTTCTTC.